The 9 T cell receptor beta chains listed next were all sequenced from one sample in a study of T cells in Graves' hyperthyroidism and ophthalmopathy. The source material, RNA transcripts, was used to amplify TCR beta CDR3 regions. When the TCR CDR3 underwent first-round RT-PCR, the HTBI primer set was used. TCRdb re-derived calls from the multiplex PCR reads in MiXCR, one entry per CDR3 protein. The sample contains under 350,000 distinct CDR3 sequences, approximately 15% of which appear only once. The specimen sequenced was blood. These receptors came from an older woman with Graves' ophthalmopathy.

V is TRBV19 and J is TRBJ1-3, with a weak D call TRBD1 (5 bases). Germline assignment: CDR1 LNHDA and CDR2 SQIVND (reference sequence). This CDR3 is built from 16 residues. Trimming took off 7 bases at V and 0 bases at J, with 16 bases between the two ends. The CDR3 sequence is CASNTAGAASGNTIYF. The CDR3 nucleotides read TGTGCCAGTAATACAGCTGGGGCGGCCTCTGGAAACACCATATATTTT.

This clonotype was picked up a small number of times. The chain employs TRBV20-1 and TRBJ2-7, with 10 bases aligning to TRBD2. V lost 0 bases and J lost 5; bases outside the gene matches: 10. The CDR3 extends over 16 amino acids. In germline, CDR1 is DFQATT, CDR2 SNEGSKA (reference sequence). The CDR3 region has the DNA TGCAGTGCTAGAGATCTGTTGAGCGGGAGGGCCGACGAGCAGTACTTC. Its protein is CSARDLLSGRADEQYF.

The chain recombines TRBV12-3 or TRBV12-4 with TRBJ1-4; D possibly corresponds to TRBD1 (5 bases). CDR3 length: 14 amino acids. The V and J ends lost 5 bases and 7 bases respectively, with 14 bases between them. The CDR3 here is CASSPYPGAEKLFF. The DNA for the CDR3 is TGTGCCAGCAGTCCATACCCTGGGGCTGAAAAACTGTTTTTT.

This clonotype was observed at least ten times. This sequence joins TRBV7-2 and TRBJ2-1, with a tentative D call TRBD2 (5 bases). In germline, CDR1 is SGHTA, CDR2 FQGNSA. The V end was cut by 5 bases, the J end by 4 bases, with 12 bases between. CDR3 length equals 14 residues. The CDR3 coding sequence is TGTGCCAGCAGCCCCGGGGTAGGGTACAATGAGCAGTTCTTC. Protein product: CASSPGVGYNEQFF.

This clonotype was observed many times. Here the CDR3 DNA reads TGTGCCAGCAGCGTAGCATGGGACTACCGTTACAATGAGCAGTTCTTC. Translation: CASSVAWDYRYNEQFF. The chain joins TRBV9 to TRBJ2-1; 7 bases agree with TRBD2. CDR3 length equals 16 residues. Germline CDR1 reads SGDLS; CDR2 reads YYNGEE. Losses at the gene ends were 0 bases for V and 4 bases for J; bases not matched to a gene: 7.

The rearrangement joins TRBV19 to TRBJ2-2; D remains ambiguous. This CDR3 has 14 amino acids. Germline CDR1 LNHDA, CDR2 SQIVND (reference sequence). The V end was cut by 7 bases, the J end by 2 bases, with 11 bases between. The CDR3 region is CASNLGRNTGELFF. CDR3 sequence (DNA): TGTGCCAGTAACCTTGGCAGAAACACCGGGGAGCTGTTTTTT.

This clonotype was recorded at least ten times. The DNA of the CDR3 is TGTGCCAGCTCACGCGGGTTCCAAGAGACCCAGTACTTC. Its translation: CASSRGFQETQYF. The chain employs TRBV18 and TRBJ2-5; the D gene is possibly TRBD2 (5 bases). With 4 bases removed from V and 1 base from J, the gap between germline ends came to 7 bases. Germline assignment: CDR1 KGHSH and CDR2 LQKENI. This CDR3 region has 13 residues.

This clonotype was observed many times. The chain uses TRBV6-6 and TRBJ2-7; D remains ambiguous. V was clipped by 2 bases and J by 4 bases, with 9 bases between them. Looked up from germline, CDR1 is MNHNY and CDR2 is SVGAGI (reference sequence). This CDR3 has 13 amino acids. DNA of the CDR3: TGTGCCAGCAGTTACAGCCTCCGGTACGAGCAGTACTTC. It translates to CASSYSLRYEQYF.

In its sample, this clonotype was seen many times. The chain carries TRBV2 and TRBJ2-5; no definite D call. The V end lost 4 bases, the J end lost 1 base, and 10 bases lay between the germline ends. Germline CDR1 is SNHLY and CDR2 is FYNNEI. This CDR3 contains 14 residues. In DNA, the CDR3 is TGTGCCAGCAGTGTAGGACGGCGCCAAGAGACCCAGTACTTC. Translated: CASSVGRRQETQYF.